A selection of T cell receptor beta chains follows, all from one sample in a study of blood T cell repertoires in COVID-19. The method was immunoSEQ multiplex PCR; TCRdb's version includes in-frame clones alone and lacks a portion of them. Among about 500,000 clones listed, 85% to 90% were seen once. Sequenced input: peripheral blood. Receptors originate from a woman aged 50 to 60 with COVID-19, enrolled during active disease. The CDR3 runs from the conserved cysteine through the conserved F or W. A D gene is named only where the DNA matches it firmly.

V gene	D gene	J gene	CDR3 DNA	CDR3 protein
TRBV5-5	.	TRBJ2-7	TGTGCCAGCGGGACTTACCAACAGCTCGAGCAGTACTTC	CASGTYQQLEQYF
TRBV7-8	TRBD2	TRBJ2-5	TGTGCCAGCAGCTCCCCGACTAGCGGGGGGCACTTACGGAAGACCCAGTACTTC	CASSSPTSGGHLRKTQYF
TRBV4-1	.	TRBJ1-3	TGCGCCAGCGCAGGGGAGTCCGGAAACACCATATATTTT	CASAGESGNTIYF
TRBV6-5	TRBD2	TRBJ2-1	TGTGCCAGCAGAACTAGCGGGGGGGCCAATGAGCAGTTCTTC	CASRTSGGANEQFF
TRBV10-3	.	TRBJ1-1	TGTGCCATCAGTGCTCAGGGGCTTGAAGCTTTCTTT	CAISAQGLEAFF
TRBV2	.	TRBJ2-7	TGTGCCAGCTTTCGGGGGAGCAGGCCCTACGAGCAGTACTTC	CASFRGSRPYEQYF
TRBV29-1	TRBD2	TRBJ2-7	TGCAGCGTCCTCATGCCCGGGACTAGCGACTACGAGCAGTACTTC	CSVLMPGTSDYEQYF
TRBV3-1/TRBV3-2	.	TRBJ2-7	TGTGCCAGCAGCCGGGGCAGGGGCCCCTACGAGCAGTACTTC	CASSRGRGPYEQYF
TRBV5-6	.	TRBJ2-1	TGTGCCAGCAGCTCTCCCGGGACACAGAACTACAATGAGCAGTTCTTC	CASSSPGTQNYNEQFF
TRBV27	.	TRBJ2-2	TGTGCCAGCAGCCCCCGGGTCGAGGAAGGGGAGCTGTTTTTT	CASSPRVEEGELFF